Listed here is a single T cell receptor beta chain. The specificity of this receptor is unknown. No quality values exist for individual bases; no much larger clone is one base distant. The library was generated by the immunoSEQ multiplex PCR assay. TCRdb limited this immuneACCESS table to in-frame rearrangements with V and J called. A share of clones is missing; checked studies link under half to unresolved V genes, and the rest is unexplained. The sample contains around 130,000 clones, roughly 95% of them found a single time. Together, the top ten hold 0.44% of the sample. The data were obtained in a study of T cell changes during pregnancy in multiple sclerosis (dated by TCRdb to the late 2010s). Background for the entire study: The study looked at changes in the T cell repertoire across pregnancy in women with multiple sclerosis.

The V end gives up 6 bases and the J end 11 bases, leaving 8 bases in the junction not matched to a gene. The CDR3 covers 13 residues, taking in both the cysteine and the phenylalanine. This entry keeps only the CDR3 DNA: 39 bases, framed from base 1. For CDR1 and CDR2, the germline V gene lists SGHTA and FQGNSA. The TCR was taken from a female donor with multiple sclerosis, enrolled in a pregnancy study. The sequencing used peripheral blood, collected after pregnancy. The V and J segments used are TRBV7-2 and TRBJ2-1; the central 9 bases match TRBD2. The CDR3: CASSEIAGVKQFF. The bases read TGTGCCAGCAGTGAAATAGCGGGAGTTAAGCAGTTCTTC.